This TCR beta chain came from a study of metastatic and nonmetastatic thyroid tumors. About the study: Both malignant and benign thyroid patients supplied peripheral blood and tumor or nodule tissue samples, across which the repertoires of these patients were then compared.

The authors' processing: A classifier for distant metastasis in papillary thyroid cancer was constructed using CDR3 differences observed across clinicopathological groups. Using MiXCR, TCRdb reanalyzed the PCR reads. The V and J calls were determined by TCRdb, not by the authors. The sample lists 15,000 to 20,000 clones, 22% seen once, with roughly 7.8% in the top ten. Each patient came to thyroid surgery without any prior treatment (of any kind). With 7 bases clipped from V and 7 bases from J, the junction kept 11 bases outside the gene matches. The germline gives CDR1 MDHEN, CDR2 SYDVKM. This CDR3 spans 15 amino acids. Study-wide results and caveats: Relative to benign nodules, malignant thyroid tumors were reportedly characterized by significantly elevated TCR beta diversity in blood and tumor.

Within the sample, this clone is medium-sized (0.01 to 0.1%). The antigen is not known. The chain joins TRBV28 to TRBJ1-2; TRBD1 agrees at 11 bases. The sample was adjacent normal tissue. This clonotype was sampled from a female donor with papillary thyroid cancer or a benign thyroid nodule (not recorded which). Some clones in this sample may be carry-over from other donors' samples. The CDR3, as DNA: TGTGCCAGCACTACAAGGACAGGGGGCGCCGGTGGCTACACCTTC. Its translation is CASTTRTGGAGGYTF.